The 25 T cell receptor beta chains below all came from one sample that was sequenced in a study of PD-1 blockade in classical Hodgkin lymphoma. Brentuximab vedotin exposure varied, and every patient relapsed after autologous stem cell transplantation. The protocol was immunoSEQ multiplex PCR, while the TCRdb copy is restricted to in-frame clones and leaves out a portion. The sample has approximately 34,000 clones; approximately 80% are singletons. This material consisted of peripheral blood mononuclear cells (PBMCs), taken at baseline. The receptors derive from a human donor with classical Hodgkin lymphoma.

The CDR3 DNA sequence: TGCGCCAGCAGCCGGAAAGGGGAGACCCAGTACTTC. Translation: CASSRKGETQYF. This chain uses TRBV5-1 with TRBJ2-5; D is undetermined. V lost 4 bases and J 5 bases, leaving 9 bases between the germline ends. The germline gives CDR1 SGHRS, CDR2 YFSETQ. This CDR3 has 12 residues.

The rearrangement joins TRBV18 to TRBJ1-2; possibly TRBD1 for D (5 bases). CDR1 and CDR2 (germline): KGHSH, LQKENI. Trimming removed 3 bases from V and 6 bases from J, with 11 bases in between. This CDR3 is 13 amino acids long. The chain's CDR3 is CASSPAGLDGYTF. The CDR3 DNA sequence: TGTGCCAGCTCACCGGCGGGGCTGGATGGCTACACCTTC.

CDR3 nucleotides: TGCGCCAGCAGACCGTTTCACGACCGCACAGATACGCAGTATTTT. Translated, it gives CASRPFHDRTDTQYF. The V and J genes are TRBV4-3 and TRBJ2-3; the D is unclear. The V gene's germline CDR1 is LGHNA and CDR2 YSLEER. The V end lost 6 bases, the J end lost 1 base, and 14 bases lay between the germline ends. This CDR3 region has 15 residues.

The chain uses TRBV6-1 and TRBJ2-5; 7 bases agree with TRBD1. TRBJ2-7 matches the DNA end more closely, so the J call is doubtful. Germline V CDR1 and CDR2: MNHNS, SASEGT. The CDR3 totals 15 residues. In DNA form, the CDR3 reads TGTGCCAGCAGTGAACCAGGGGGTTCCGTCTACGAGCAGTACTTC. Its protein product is CASSEPGGSVYEQYF.

This clone was detected a few times. This CDR3 is also generated by other DNA sequences in the sample. The rearrangement joins TRBV6-6 to TRBJ1-6, with 10 bases matching TRBD1. CDR1 and CDR2 (germline): MNHNY, SVGAGI (reference sequence). After removal of 6 bases from V and 6 bases from J, the junction contained 2 bases not matched to a gene. CDR3 length: 14 amino acids. This CDR3 reads CASSRTGGNSPLHF. The DNA of the CDR3 is TGTGCCAGCAGCCGGACAGGGGGTAATTCACCCCTCCACTTT.

J is TRBJ1-2 and V is TRBV28, with D tentatively TRBD1 (6 bases). Germline V CDR1 and CDR2: MDHEN, SYDVKM. The CDR3 has 14 residues. V lost 2 bases, J lost 8 bases, and 15 bases lay in between. The CDR3 DNA is TGTGCCAGCAGTTTACCCGCACAGGGAATAGGCTACACCTTC. Protein: CASSLPAQGIGYTF.

V and J are TRBV9 and TRBJ2-1; D is perhaps TRBD2 (6 bases). Germline assignment: CDR1 SGDLS and CDR2 YYNGEE. The germline V and J ends were trimmed by 1 base and 2 bases, with 10 bases remaining between them. The CDR3 contains 15 residues. The CDR3 DNA sequence: TGTGCCAGCAGCGTACGGGCGGGGACCTACAATGAGCAGTTCTTC. Its protein product is CASSVRAGTYNEQFF. The full variable domain, its missing parts supplied by reference TRBV9 and TRBJ2-1, is DSGVTQTPKHLITATGQRVTLRCSPRSGDLSVYWYQQSLDQGLQFLIQYYNGEERAKGNILERFSAQQFPDLHSELNLSSLELGDSALYFCASSVRAGTYNEQFFGPGTRLTVL.

This clone showed up just a few times. The V gene is TRBV7-9, the J gene TRBJ1-2; D might be TRBD1 (5 bases). V lost 1 base, J lost 7 bases, and 10 bases lay in between. CDR1 is SEHNR and CDR2 is FQNEAQ in the germline V gene (reference sequence). This CDR3 region has 13 residues. CDR3 protein: CASSLDGGGGYTF. The CDR3 DNA reads as TGTGCCAGCAGCTTAGACGGGGGAGGTGGCTACACCTTC.

Only one count was recorded for this clone. The chain couples TRBV27 to TRBJ1-1; no reliable D call. The V and J ends lost 0 bases and 6 bases respectively, with 11 bases between them. This CDR3 region has 14 residues. Germline lookup yields CDR1 MNHEY and CDR2 SMNVEV (reference sequence). The CDR3 nucleotides read TGTGCCAGCAGTTTATCGAAGGCGGTGGCTGAAGCTTTCTTT. Translation gives CASSLSKAVAEAFF.

This chain joins TRBV7-6 and TRBJ2-7; D unclear. The CDR3 length is 14 residues. Trimming removed 5 bases at V and 0 bases at J, with 11 bases between. Germline values: CDR1 SGHVS, CDR2 FNYEAQ. CDR3 in amino acids: CASSLSRSSYEQYF. DNA for the CDR3: TGTGCCAGCAGCCTTTCAAGGAGCTCCTACGAGCAGTACTTC.

A remark on this clone: In the same sample, other DNA sequences code for this CDR3. The genes are TRBV19 and TRBJ2-1; D remains ambiguous. The CDR3 is made up of 13 amino acids. The germline V and J ends were trimmed by 1 base and 4 bases, with 5 bases remaining between them. The V gene's germline CDR1 is LNHDA and CDR2 SQIVND (reference sequence). Written as DNA, the CDR3 is TGTGCCAGTAGTATAGGGCAGTACAATGAGCAGTTCTTC. Translated, it gives CASSIGQYNEQFF.

Judged by abundance, this clone is medium-sized (0.01 to 0.1%). The genes are TRBV28 and TRBJ1-6, with 9 positions matching TRBD1. The CDR3 is 18 amino acids. Trimming at V came to 3 bases and at J to 7 bases, leaving 13 bases not matched to a gene. Germline CDR1 is MDHEN and CDR2 is SYDVKM. CDR3 in amino acids: CASSLGQGRSGGNSPLHF. CDR3 nucleotide sequence: TGTGCCAGCAGTTTGGGACAGGGACGGTCGGGGGGAAATTCACCCCTCCACTTT. The full variable domain, in which reference TRBV28 and TRBJ1-6 provide the parts outside the CDR3, is DVKVTQSSRYLVKRTGEKVFLECVQDMDHENMFWYRQDPGLGLRLIYFSYDVKMKEKGDIPEGYSVSREKKERFSLILESASTNQTSMYLCASSLGQGRSGGNSPLHFGNGTRLTVT.

The V and J genes are TRBV7-2 and TRBJ1-2; D gene uncertain. The V end lost 6 bases, the J end lost 8 bases, and 19 bases lay between the germline ends. There are 14 residues in the CDR3. Germline CDR1 reads SGHTA; CDR2 reads FQGNSA. This chain's CDR3 is CASSFRGGEGGYTF. The CDR3 DNA reads TGTGCCAGCAGTTTCCGCGGCGGGGAAGGGGGCTACACCTTC.

This chain connects TRBV5-1 to TRBJ2-7; no clear D gene. Germline values: CDR1 SGHRS, CDR2 YFSETQ. Trimming shortened V by 4 bases and J by 4 bases, and 15 bases separated the two germline ends. This CDR3 region has 14 residues. CDR3 sequence (DNA): TGCGCCAGCAGCCGGTCCGGTCCCGATTACGAGCAGTACTTC. This encodes CASSRSGPDYEQYF.

This chain links TRBV19 with TRBJ1-1, with TRBD1 matching over 8 bases. Germline assignment: CDR1 LNHDA and CDR2 SQIVND (reference sequence). CDR3 length equals 15 residues. After removal of 8 bases from V and 0 bases from J, the junction contained 8 bases not matched to a gene. CDR3: CASGAGGGMNTEAFF. As DNA, the CDR3 is TGTGCCAGTGGCGCAGGGGGCGGAATGAACACTGAAGCTTTCTTT.

The chain is built from TRBV7-2 and TRBJ1-2, with D possibly being TRBD1 (5 bases). Looked up from germline, CDR1 is SGHTA and CDR2 is FQGNSA. This CDR3 comprises 14 residues. V was clipped by 3 bases and J by 2 bases, with 10 bases between them. The CDR3 DNA reads TGTGCCAGCAGCTTTGACAGACAGAACTATGGCTACACCTTC. Amino acids: CASSFDRQNYGYTF.

This clone has a single count. This rearrangement joins TRBV6-5 to TRBJ1-2, with TRBD1 matching 10 bases. Germline CDR1 reads MNHEY; CDR2 reads SVGAGI. The CDR3 spans 15 residues. Losses at the gene ends were 0 bases for V and 8 bases for J; bases not matched to a gene: 6. As DNA, the CDR3 is TGTGCCAGCAGTTACTCATCGACAGGGGGCTTGGGCTACACCTTC. Translating it yields CASSYSSTGGLGYTF.

The rearrangement uses TRBV19 and TRBJ2-3; tentative D call: TRBD1 (7 bases). CDR1 LNHDA and CDR2 SQIVND come from the germline V gene (reference sequence). With 10 bases removed from V and 2 bases from J, the gap between germline ends came to 19 bases. The CDR3 spans 15 residues. The CDR3 here is CATRRGAQHTDTQYF. The CDR3 bases are TGTGCCACCCGCAGGGGGGCTCAACACACAGATACGCAGTATTTT.

J is TRBJ1-2 and V is TRBV5-1; no reliable D call. Germline CDR1 reads SGHRS; CDR2 reads YFSETQ. Between the trimmed V and J ends, which lost 2 bases and 1 base, there was a span of 12 bases. There are 15 residues in the CDR3. CDR3 region: CASSLWTGDNYGYTF. The CDR3 region has the DNA TGCGCCAGCAGCTTATGGACCGGCGATAACTATGGCTACACCTTC.

The rearrangement joins TRBV15 to TRBJ1-5; D gene uncertain. V shed 0 bases and J shed 1 base, with 13 bases lying between them. The germline CDR1 and CDR2 sequences are LNHNV and YYDKDF (reference sequence). The CDR3 consists of 17 residues. The CDR3 DNA follows: TGTGCCACCAGCAGAGAAGAGGCAGGAAAGAGCAATCAGCCCCAGCATTTT. It translates to CATSREEAGKSNQPQHF.

This chain links TRBV10-3 with TRBJ2-1, with D possibly matching TRBD2 (5 bases). Germline assignment: CDR1 ENHRY and CDR2 SYGVKD. The CDR3 covers 16 residues. Trimming pared 6 bases from V and 6 bases from J, leaving 21 bases between. The CDR3 region is CAISKDRAIEGNEQFF. In DNA form, the CDR3 reads TGTGCCATCAGCAAAGACCGGGCCATAGAGGGCAATGAGCAGTTCTTC.

This clone turned up a few times. The chain couples TRBV15 to TRBJ1-1; TRBD1 matches at 12 bases. The germline CDR1 and CDR2 sequences are LNHNV and YYDKDF (reference sequence). This CDR3 region has 15 residues. After removal of 5 bases from V and 7 bases from J, the junction contained 8 bases not matched to a gene. The CDR3 coding sequence is TGTGCCACCAGCCCCCGGGACAGGGGGCGAGGTGAAGCTTTCTTT. Translating it yields CATSPRDRGRGEAFF.

The V call is TRBV5-8, the J call TRBJ2-2; D is uncertain. The CDR3 extends over 15 amino acids. V was trimmed by 2 bases and J by 3 bases, leaving 11 bases between them. From germline, CDR1 is SGHTS and CDR2 YDEGEE. The CDR3 nucleotides are TGTGCCAGCAGCTTAGTCTTCGGGTACACCGGGGAGCTGTTTTTT. Its translation: CASSLVFGYTGELFF. The whole variable domain, remainder taken from reference TRBV5-8 and TRBJ2-2, is EAGVTQSPTHLIKTRGQQATLRCSPISGHTSVYWYQQALGLGLQFLLWYDEGEERNRGNFPPRFSGRQFPNYSSELNVNALELEDSALYLCASSLVFGYTGELFFGEGSRLTVL.

Points on this clone: A junction end diverges from the germline sequence, so it may reflect a read error. The rearrangement uses TRBV7-7 and TRBJ2-3; D is unresolved. The CDR3 runs to 14 residues. Germline assignment: CDR1 SSHAT and CDR2 FNYEAQ (reference sequence). The CDR3 loop is CASSLNPGTDTQYF. DNA of the CDR3: TGTGCTAGCAGCTTAAACCCGGGCACAGATACGCAGTATTTT.

J is TRBJ2-7 and V is TRBV19; the D is unclear. V shed 3 bases and J shed 6 bases, with 18 bases lying between them. Germline V gene lookup returns CDR1 LNHDA and CDR2 SQIVND (reference sequence). The CDR3 is 15 residues long. CDR3 sequence (DNA): TGTGCCAGTAGTATGGGGTCCCTGGGTTTAGCCGAGCAGTACTTC. Its translation: CASSMGSLGLAEQYF.